A selection of T cell receptor beta chains follows, all from one sample in a study of cytomegalovirus exposure and HLA in healthy donors. Here immunoSEQ multiplex PCR was the method, and the copy in TCRdb shows in-frame clones only, minus some. The top ten clones hold about 12% of a sample with about 150,000 clones, over 65% of them seen once. Sequences were obtained from PBMCs. These receptors all come from a man aged 40-50 years in good health and CMV-seropositive. The conserved cysteine and the conserved F or W are not part of the CDR3 here.

v_gene,j_gene,CDR3aa
TRBV4-2,TRBJ2-7,ASSPRDRSSYEQY
TRBV4-3,TRBJ2-7,ASSQAGTGVYEQY
TRBV30,TRBJ2-7,AWKCSPYEQY
TRBV6-5,TRBJ2-4,ASRDILAKNIQY
TRBV7-2,TRBJ2-3,ASSLASSPSTDTQY
TRBV6-6,TRBJ2-7,ASSHGGQTYEQY
TRBV6-6,TRBJ1-5,ASSWEGRDQPQH
TRBV18,TRBJ2-1,ASSPAGGSLGEQF
TRBV19,TRBJ2-3,ASSKVVAGFTDTQY
TRBV6-1,TRBJ2-7,ASSATTGRTPAYEQY
TRBV28,TRBJ2-1,ASGGGPREQF
TRBV9,TRBJ1-5,ASSATGSRNQPQH
TRBV5-1,TRBJ2-5,ASSLTGEETQY
TRBV5-1,TRBJ2-2,ASSGLLASASNTGELF
TRBV6-1,TRBJ2-2,ASRAVSRTGELF
TRBV7-6,TRBJ1-1,ASSLGGNNMNTEAF
TRBV28,TRBJ2-5,ASRTGVRLVAYQETQY
TRBV11-1,TRBJ2-3,ASSPSGDTQY
TRBV25-1,TRBJ2-7,ASSESTLYEQY
TRBV10-3,TRBJ2-7,AISGWREASYEQY
TRBV19,TRBJ2-5,ASTPRGLVQETQY
TRBV7-3,TRBJ1-3,ASSLNPDGGRGNTIY
TRBV7-9,TRBJ1-6,ASSPRGWDSPLH
TRBV6-1,TRBJ1-3,ASSEHSGNTIY
TRBV28,TRBJ1-5,ASSFYQGTKLNQPQH
TRBV4-1,TRBJ1-1,ASSQTVIMNTEAF
TRBV27,TRBJ2-5,ASSLMGQAKETQY
TRBV20-1,TRBJ2-1,SAFSYNEQF
TRBV6-1,TRBJ1-6,ARGQGNSPLH
TRBV6-6,TRBJ2-7,ASSLDWRAYEQY
TRBV28,TRBJ2-7,ASSFTGASYEQY
TRBV7-6,TRBJ2-1,ASSVEDWETTGEQF